Reported below is one T cell receptor beta chain. Method: immunoSEQ multiplex PCR; TCRdb's copy keeps in-frame clones and lacks some. Of about 30,000 clones listed, about 86% are singletons. Losses at the gene ends were 5 bases for V and 0 bases for J; bases not matched to a gene: 5. CDR1 and CDR2 (germline): PRHDT, FYEKMQ (reference sequence). This CDR3 has 18 residues. The data are from a study of blood T cell repertoires in COVID-19. Material for sequencing was peripheral blood. The TCR comes from a human donor with active COVID-19. The donor label of this sample is uncertain. This chain uses TRBV13 with TRBJ2-2; 14 bases match TRBD2. The CDR3 region is CASSPGLAGAPNTGELFF. As DNA, the CDR3 is TGTGCCAGCAGCCCGGGACTAGCGGGGGCTCCGAACACCGGGGAGCTGTTTTTT.